The clone carrying this T cell receptor (beta chain) was counted a single time. Antigen specificity is unknown. This specimen belongs to a study of cytomegalovirus exposure and HLA in healthy donors. Donors counted as nominally healthy when sampled, yet unrecorded immune exposures were likely. Researchers ran the PCR with 60 Vbeta and 13 Jbeta primers. Clones were sequenced by immunoSEQ multiplex PCR, and TCRdb holds only the in-frame ones, with some missing. The sample includes 150,000 to 200,000 clones, about 65% of them seen just once. Study findings and constraints: Later analysis suggested most CMV-associated TCR beta chains were HLA-restricted.

Germline V CDR1 and CDR2: SGHAT, FQNNGV. The ends lost 3 bases at V and 2 bases at J; junction bases unmatched: 3. This CDR3 region has 14 residues. Material: PBMCs. The chain recombines TRBV11-2 with TRBJ2-7; 8 nucleotides align to TRBD2. The TCR originated in a girl aged 5 to 17 in good health and CMV-seronegative. The CDR3 DNA reads TGTGCCAGCAGCTTCGAGACTAGCGCCTACGAGCAGTACTTC. Amino acid sequence: CASSFETSAYEQYF. Combining the CDR3 with reference TRBV11-2 and TRBJ2-7 gives the whole variable domain EAGVAQSPRYKIIEKRQSVAFWCNPISGHATLYWYQQILGQGPKLLIQFQNNGVVDDSQLPKDRFSAERLKGVDSTLKIQPAKLEDSAVYLCASSFETSAYEQYFGPGTRLTVT.